These 25 T cell receptor beta chains share one sample of origin, sequenced in a study of cytomegalovirus exposure and HLA in healthy donors. PCR amplification relied on 60 Vbeta primers (plus 13 Jbeta primers). Produced via immunoSEQ multiplex PCR; TCRdb's table is partial and in-frame only. The sample holds approximately 160,000 clones, roughly 86% seen once. Specimen: PBMCs. These receptors were obtained from a girl between 10 and 17 years old in good health and CMV-seropositive.

The chain joins TRBV19 to TRBJ2-7, with D possibly being TRBD2 (5 bases). The CDR3 length is 13 residues. V gave up 5 bases and J gave up 5 bases, with 13 bases separating them. CDR1 LNHDA and CDR2 SQIVND come from the germline V gene (reference sequence). CDR3 bases: TGTGCCAGTAGTGCCCAGACCGGGGACGAGCAGTACTTC. Protein sequence: CASSAQTGDEQYF. The full variable domain, its missing parts supplied by reference TRBV19 and TRBJ2-7, is DGGITQSPKYLFRKEGQNVTLSCEQNLNHDAMYWYRQDPGQGLRLIYYSQIVNDFQKGDIAEGYSVSREKKESFPLTVTSAQKNPTAFYLCASSAQTGDEQYFGPGTRLTVT.

In its sample, this clone was seen a few times. The rearrangement joins TRBV4-1 to TRBJ1-2; D is undetermined. The CDR3 has 15 residues. Trimming removed 1 base from V and 3 bases from J, with 12 bases in between. Germline V lookup: CDR1 MGHRA, CDR2 YSYEKL. The CDR3 loop reads CASSQGSYVDYGYTF. CDR3 in DNA: TGCGCCAGCAGCCAAGGATCCTACGTTGACTATGGCTACACCTTC.

V gene TRBV9 combines with J gene TRBJ1-4; 7 bases line up with TRBD1. Germline CDR1 and CDR2: SGDLS and YYNGEE. J was trimmed by 10 bases and V by 2 bases; bases with no gene match: 14. The CDR3 loop spans 16 amino acids. CDR3 nucleotide sequence: TGTGCCAGCAGCGTCCCGGGTCAAACAGGGGAAGGAAAACTGTTTTTT. This gives the protein CASSVPGQTGEGKLFF.

The chain uses TRBV7-2 and TRBJ2-7; 9 nucleotides line up with TRBD1. The CDR3 has 15 residues. CDR1 is SGHTA and CDR2 is FQGNSA in the germline V gene. V was pared by 1 base and J by 7 bases, with 8 bases of the junction left unmatched. The CDR3 coding sequence is TGTGCCAGCAGCTTAGTATTACAGGGGGCCGGGGAGCAGTACTTC. Translation gives CASSLVLQGAGEQYF.

The chain carries TRBV7-9 and TRBJ1-2, with 7 bases identical to TRBD1. In germline, CDR1 is SEHNR, CDR2 FQNEAQ (reference sequence). The CDR3 consists of 15 residues. The V segment lost 1 base and the J segment 3 bases; nucleotides outside the gene matches: 5. The CDR3 region is CASSLGRGRDYGYTF. The CDR3 nucleotides are TGTGCCAGCAGCTTAGGGAGGGGGCGAGACTATGGCTACACCTTC.

The chain has TRBV11-2 and TRBJ2-3, with 14 bases aligning to TRBD2. CDR1 SGHAT and CDR2 FQNNGV come from the germline V gene. The V segment lost 3 bases and the J segment 8 bases; nucleotides outside the gene matches: 10. CDR3 size: 17 residues. The CDR3 sequence is CASSLGGLAGAQGTQYF. As DNA, the CDR3 is TGTGCCAGCAGCTTGGGGGGACTAGCGGGGGCACAGGGTACGCAGTATTTT.

The chain joins TRBV5-8 to TRBJ2-3; 8 bases are a match to TRBD1. CDR1 and CDR2 from the germline V gene are SGHTS and YDEGEE. Losses at the gene ends were 10 bases for V and 4 bases for J; bases not matched to a gene: 8. This CDR3 is built from 13 residues. The CDR3 loop reads CAPRDRKADTQYF. In DNA, the CDR3 is TGTGCCCCCCGGGACAGGAAGGCAGATACGCAGTATTTT.

The chain links TRBV5-6 to TRBJ1-2; D gene ambiguous. The CDR3 has 13 amino acids. Germline CDR1 reads SGHDT; CDR2 reads YYEEEE. Trimming left V 1 base short and J 3 bases short, with 7 bases between. The CDR3 region is CASSLWGDYGYTF. CDR3 DNA sequence: TGTGCCAGCAGCTTGTGGGGAGACTATGGCTACACCTTC.

This clone was picked up one time. The genes are TRBV10-3 and TRBJ1-2, with TRBD1 as a possible D gene (6 bases). Germline loops: CDR1 ENHRY, CDR2 SYGVKD. The CDR3 has 13 residues. V shed 2 bases and J shed 8 bases, with 12 bases lying between them. The CDR3 DNA follows: TGTGCCATCAGTGAGAAGGCAGGGGACGGCTACACCTTC. It yields the protein CAISEKAGDGYTF.

This clone was counted a few times. The rearrangement links TRBV9 to TRBJ1-2; D remains ambiguous. The V gene lost 3 bases and the J gene lost 5 bases, with 17 bases spanning the gap. CDR3 size: 15 residues. Germline V CDR1 and CDR2: SGDLS, YYNGEE. CDR3 sequence (DNA): TGTGCCAGCAGCGAGCAGTTTTCGCCACTATATGGCTACACCTTC. Its translation is CASSEQFSPLYGYTF.

The gene calls are TRBV9 and TRBJ2-3; D is ambiguous. The germline V gene encodes CDR1 SGDLS and CDR2 YYNGEE. The CDR3 covers 11 residues. Trimming shortened V by 3 bases and J by 6 bases, and 5 bases separated the two germline ends. In DNA form, the CDR3 reads TGTGCCAGCAGCGATGGCGATACGCAGTATTTT. Amino acid sequence: CASSDGDTQYF.

V and J are TRBV5-1 and TRBJ2-7; 9 nucleotides match TRBD1. Losses at the gene ends were 2 bases for V and 3 bases for J; bases not matched to a gene: 3. CDR1 is SGHRS and CDR2 is YFSETQ in the germline V gene. This CDR3 region has 14 residues. CDR3 DNA sequence: TGCGCCAGCAGCTTTAGACAGGGGGACTACGAGCAGTACTTC. This translates into CASSFRQGDYEQYF.

The V call is TRBV2, the J call TRBJ1-2; possibly TRBD1 for D (5 bases). The V gene's germline CDR1 is SNHLY and CDR2 FYNNEI. The CDR3 covers 12 residues. V shed 7 bases and J shed 8 bases, with 14 bases lying between them. The CDR3 bases are TGTGCCAGCATAGGGCAGGGAAACGGCTACACCTTC. Amino acid sequence: CASIGQGNGYTF.

This clone is a singleton in its sample. The final CDR3 position lacks the conserved phenylalanine or tryptophan, pointing to a likely read error. The chain uses TRBV5-4 and TRBJ1-1; D is undetermined. V was trimmed by 3 bases and J by 5 bases, leaving 20 bases between them. The CDR3 runs to 16 residues. Germline-derived CDR1 and CDR2 are SGHNT and YYREEE (reference sequence). The CDR3 sequence is CASSSPSAGGLTEAFL. Written as DNA, the CDR3 is TGTGCCAGCAGCTCACCGTCGGCGGGAGGTTTGACTGAAGCTTTCCTT.

This chain joins TRBV27 and TRBJ2-6, with D maybe TRBD1 (5 bases). Germline-derived CDR1 and CDR2 are MNHEY and SMNVEV (reference sequence). The CDR3 covers 18 residues. V was clipped by 0 bases and J by 0 bases, with 12 bases between them. CDR3 amino acids: CASSLSTTAYSGANVLTF. In DNA, the CDR3 is TGTGCCAGCAGTTTATCGACGACAGCTTACTCTGGGGCCAACGTCCTGACTTTC.

This chain joins TRBV5-1 and TRBJ2-7, with a possible D match to TRBD2 (5 bases). The CDR3 consists of 11 residues. Germline values: CDR1 SGHRS, CDR2 YFSETQ. Trimming took 3 bases from V and 7 from J, leaving 8 bases between them. As DNA, the CDR3 is TGCGCCAGCAGCTCCTCGGGGGAGCAGTACTTC. The encoded protein is CASSSSGEQYF.

The chain joins TRBV11-3 to TRBJ2-7; D not certain. Trimming took off 0 bases at V and 1 base at J, with 10 bases between the two ends. This CDR3 contains 15 residues. Germline V CDR1 and CDR2: SGHNT, YENEEA. The CDR3 is CASSLEYRFSYEQYF. The CDR3 DNA sequence: TGTGCCAGCAGCTTAGAGTATCGGTTTTCCTACGAGCAGTACTTC.

V gene TRBV1 combines with J gene TRBJ2-1; TRBD2, the table's D call, was not compared with the DNA. TRBV1 has pseudogene status. The CDR3 runs to 13 residues. The CDR3 DNA reads TGCACCAGCAGCCACATAGCGCGTAATGAGCAGTTCTTC. This gives the protein CTSSHIARNEQFF.

The chain has TRBV12-5 and TRBJ2-7; D is uncertain. Per the germline V gene, CDR1 is LGHNT and CDR2 is FRNRAP. V was clipped by 2 bases and J by 1 base, with 12 bases between them. The CDR3 is 15 amino acids. This CDR3 is CASGLTPGSSYEQYF. The CDR3 DNA reads TGTGCTAGTGGTTTGACGCCGGGTTCTTCCTACGAGCAGTACTTC.

The chain links TRBV5-5 to TRBJ1-5, with a weak D call TRBD1 (5 bases). CDR3 length: 14 amino acids. Trimming left V 2 bases short and J 2 bases short, with 8 bases between. Germline V gene data show CDR1 as SGHKS and CDR2 as YYEKEE (reference sequence). The CDR3 spells CASSFEQGNQPQHF. The CDR3 nucleotides are TGTGCCAGCAGCTTTGAACAGGGCAATCAGCCCCAGCATTTT.

This clone was recorded only once. The chain combines TRBV10-3 with TRBJ2-3, with 8 bases lining up with TRBD2. The CDR3 runs to 16 residues. V trimming: 4 bases; J trimming: 1 base; junction bases outside the gene matches: 7. Germline lookup yields CDR1 ENHRY and CDR2 SYGVKD. The CDR3 protein is CAISGGAGVGTDTQYF. CDR3 sequence (DNA): TGTGCCATCAGTGGAGGAGCGGGGGTCGGCACAGATACGCAGTATTTT.

The chain carries TRBV18 and TRBJ1-6; no clear D. Germline assignment: CDR1 KGHSH and CDR2 LQKENI. The CDR3 has 14 amino acids. Trimming pared 1 base from V and 6 bases from J, leaving 7 bases between. CDR3 in amino acids: CASSPQGANSPLHF. The CDR3 nucleotides read TGTGCCAGCTCACCACAGGGAGCTAATTCACCCCTCCACTTT.

The gene calls are TRBV7-9 and TRBJ2-7; no clear D gene. The CDR3 spans 15 residues. Germline CDR1 is SEHNR and CDR2 is FQNEAQ (reference sequence). V lost 5 bases and J lost 3, with 17 bases in between. DNA for the CDR3: TGTGCCAGCAGCACCGGGTCCGTACCCCTCTACGAGCAGTACTTC. Translated: CASSTGSVPLYEQYF. The entire variable domain, with the rest obtained from reference TRBV7-9 and TRBJ2-7, is as follows: DTGVSQNPRHKITKRGQNVTFRCDPISEHNRLYWYRQTLGQGPEFLTYFQNEAQLEKSRLLSDRFSAERPKGSFSTLEIQRTEQGDSAMYLCASSTGSVPLYEQYFGPGTRLTVT.

This clone appeared a few times. CDR3 coding DNA: TGTGCCAGCAGCCAAGATCCAGCGGGGAGCTCCTACGAGCAGTACTTC. This encodes CASSQDPAGSSYEQYF. This sequence joins TRBV4-2 and TRBJ2-7; 7 nucleotides line up with TRBD2. CDR1 and CDR2 from the germline V gene are LGHNA and YNFKEQ. The CDR3 length is 16 residues. V lost 0 bases, J lost 0 bases, and 5 bases stayed unmatched.

The chain is built from TRBV27 and TRBJ2-2, with 8 bases lining up with TRBD1. Trimming at V came to 3 bases and at J to 1 base, leaving 4 bases not matched to a gene. Germline loops: CDR1 MNHEY, CDR2 SMNVEV (reference sequence). This CDR3 region has 16 residues. The CDR3 loop is CASSFTGTGNTGELFF. In DNA form, the CDR3 reads TGTGCCAGCAGTTTCACCGGGACAGGGAACACCGGGGAGCTGTTTTTT.